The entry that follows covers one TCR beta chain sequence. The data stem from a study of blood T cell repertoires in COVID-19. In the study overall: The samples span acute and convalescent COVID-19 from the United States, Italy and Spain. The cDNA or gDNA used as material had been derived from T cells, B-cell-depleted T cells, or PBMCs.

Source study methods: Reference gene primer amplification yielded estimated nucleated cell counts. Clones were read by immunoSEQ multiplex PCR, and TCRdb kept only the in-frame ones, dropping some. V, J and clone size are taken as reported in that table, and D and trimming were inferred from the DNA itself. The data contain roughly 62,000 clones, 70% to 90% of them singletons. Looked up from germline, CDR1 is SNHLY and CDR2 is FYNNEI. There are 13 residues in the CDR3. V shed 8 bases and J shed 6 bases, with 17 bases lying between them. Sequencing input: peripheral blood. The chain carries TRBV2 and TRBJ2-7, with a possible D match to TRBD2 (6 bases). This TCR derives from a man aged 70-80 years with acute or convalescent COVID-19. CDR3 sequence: CASLILRESEQYF. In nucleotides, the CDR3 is TGTGCCAGCCTCATTCTCCGGGAGAGCGAGCAGTACTTC.